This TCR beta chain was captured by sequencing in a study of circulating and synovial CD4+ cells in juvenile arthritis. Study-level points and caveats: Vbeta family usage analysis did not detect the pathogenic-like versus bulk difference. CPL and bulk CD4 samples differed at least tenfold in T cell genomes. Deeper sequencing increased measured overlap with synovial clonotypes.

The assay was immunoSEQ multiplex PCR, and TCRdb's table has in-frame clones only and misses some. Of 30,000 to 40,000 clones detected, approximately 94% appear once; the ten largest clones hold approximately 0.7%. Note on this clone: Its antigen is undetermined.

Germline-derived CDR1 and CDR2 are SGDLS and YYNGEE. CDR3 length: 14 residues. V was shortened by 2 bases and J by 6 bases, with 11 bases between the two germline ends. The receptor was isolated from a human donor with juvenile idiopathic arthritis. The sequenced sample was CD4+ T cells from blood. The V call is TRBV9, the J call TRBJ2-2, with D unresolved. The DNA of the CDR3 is TGTGCCAGCAGCGTCGGCGACTTAGCCGGGGAGCTGTTTTTT. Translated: CASSVGDLAGELFF.